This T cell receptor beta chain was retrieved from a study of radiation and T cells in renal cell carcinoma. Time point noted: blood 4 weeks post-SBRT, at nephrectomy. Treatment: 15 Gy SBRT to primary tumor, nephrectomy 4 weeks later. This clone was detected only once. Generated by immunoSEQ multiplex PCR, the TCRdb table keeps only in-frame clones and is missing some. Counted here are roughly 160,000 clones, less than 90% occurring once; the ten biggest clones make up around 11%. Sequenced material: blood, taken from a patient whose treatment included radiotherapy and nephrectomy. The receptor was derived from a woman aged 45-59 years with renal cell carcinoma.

The CDR3 DNA reads as TGTGCCAGTAAGGATGGGGCCGGGTTGAACACTGAAGCTTTCTTT. This codes for CASKDGAGLNTEAFF. This rearrangement joins TRBV19 to TRBJ1-1; TRBD1 might be the D (5 bases). The CDR3 contains 15 residues. Trimming removed 7 bases at V and 0 bases at J, with 15 bases between. The germline V gene encodes CDR1 LNHDA and CDR2 SQIVND (reference sequence). Full variable domain (remainder filled in from reference TRBV19 and TRBJ1-1): DGGITQSPKYLFRKEGQNVTLSCEQNLNHDAMYWYRQDPGQGLRLIYYSQIVNDFQKGDIAEGYSVSREKKESFPLTVTSAQKNPTAFYLCASKDGAGLNTEAFFGQGTRLTVV.